This is a list of T cell receptor beta chains from one sample in a study of shared clonotypes between healthy human individuals. This table comes from immunoSEQ multiplex PCR, and its TCRdb copy is limited to in-frame clones, with some not included. The sample shows over 1.4 million clones, roughly 96% of them seen only once. Specimen: naive CD4+ T cells sorted from blood. The origin of the receptors is a man under 40 in good health. Both conserved end residues are part of each CDR3. D genes are given only for firm matches. Clone size is not always given. Where it is, it says once, few, many or a class for expanded clones.

TRBD2	TRBV5-1	TRBJ2-3	NA	CASSSGLAANLPSTDTQYF
NA	TRBV19	TRBJ2-1	NA	CASSIDGGHEQFF
NA	TRBV7-8	TRBJ2-7	NA	CASSFKYEQYF
NA	TRBV12-2	TRBJ2-2	NA	CASRLARQGNTGELFF
NA	TRBV7-6	TRBJ2-1	NA	CASSPAGRLSGYNEQFF
NA	TRBV28	TRBJ2-3	NA	CASSFTIHTDTQYF
TRBD2	TRBV9	TRBJ2-4	NA	CASSDGLAGDIQYF
TRBD2	TRBV2	TRBJ2-1	NA	CASRVGLEGNEQFF
TRBD2	TRBV7-6	TRBJ2-3	NA	CASSSNQGLASSDTQYF
NA	TRBV14	TRBJ1-1	NA	CASSRRAGVNTEAFF
NA	TRBV2	TRBJ1-1	NA	CASSVTGQGAEAFF
NA	TRBV19	TRBJ2-6	NA	CASTWGLGANVLTF
NA	TRBV6-1	TRBJ1-1	NA	CASTSKLNTEAFF
TRBD1	TRBV19	TRBJ2-5	NA	CASSQDRGSETQYF
NA	TRBV7-9	TRBJ1-5	NA	CASSPGQGNQPQHF
NA	TRBV10-2	TRBJ1-3	NA	CASSEMARNTIYF
TRBD1	TRBV18	TRBJ2-4	NA	CASSPIPGQGSKNIQYF
NA	TRBV7-2	TRBJ2-7	NA	CASSPVVGSWGLEQYF
NA	TRBV5-1	TRBJ1-2	NA	CASSWDRDYGYTF
NA	TRBV20-1	TRBJ2-1	NA	CSAKYGTSFF
TRBD1	TRBV27	TRBJ1-2	NA	CASSFRGRDGYTF
NA	TRBV28	TRBJ1-5	NA	CASSLVRQPQHF
NA	TRBV6-5	TRBJ2-5	once	CAVRAGLNQETQYF
NA	TRBV29-1	TRBJ1-4	NA	CSASTGTIDEKLFF